The following is a T cell receptor (beta chain) sequence with its context. The data derive from a study of blood T cell repertoires in COVID-19. With 6 bases clipped from V and 9 bases from J, the junction kept 13 bases outside the gene matches. The germline gives CDR1 MNHEY, CDR2 SVGEGT. The CDR3 contains 14 residues. Sequenced by immunoSEQ multiplex PCR; TCRdb stores in-frame clones only, minus some. The repertoire includes about 99,000 clones, roughly four fifths of them detected once, and around 5.2% sits in the top ten. This TCR derives from a man aged 80 or over with COVID-19, enrolled during active disease. This chain connects TRBV6-2 or TRBV6-3 to TRBJ1-1; 7 bases line up with TRBD1. Sequenced material: peripheral blood. The CDR3 reads CASSSGQSGIQAFF. CDR3 sequence (DNA): TGTGCCAGCAGCTCGGGACAGTCTGGGATCCAAGCTTTCTTT.